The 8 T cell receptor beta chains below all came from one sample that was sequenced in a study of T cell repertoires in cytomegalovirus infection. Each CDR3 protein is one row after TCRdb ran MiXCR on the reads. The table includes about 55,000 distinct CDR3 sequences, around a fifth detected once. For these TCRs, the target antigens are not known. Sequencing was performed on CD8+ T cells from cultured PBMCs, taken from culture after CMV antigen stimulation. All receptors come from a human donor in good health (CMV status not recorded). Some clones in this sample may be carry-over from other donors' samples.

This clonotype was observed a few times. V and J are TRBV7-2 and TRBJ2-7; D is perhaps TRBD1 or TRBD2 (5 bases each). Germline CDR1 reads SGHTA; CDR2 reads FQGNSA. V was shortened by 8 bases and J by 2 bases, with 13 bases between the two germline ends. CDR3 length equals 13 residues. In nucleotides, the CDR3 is TGTGCCAGCGGACCGGGACCTACCTACGAGCAGTACTTC. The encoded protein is CASGPGPTYEQYF.

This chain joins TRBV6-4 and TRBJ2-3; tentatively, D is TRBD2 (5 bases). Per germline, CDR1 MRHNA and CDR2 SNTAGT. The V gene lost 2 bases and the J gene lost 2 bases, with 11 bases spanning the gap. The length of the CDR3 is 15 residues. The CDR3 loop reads CASSDRAANTDTQYF. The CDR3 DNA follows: TGTGCCAGCAGTGACCGAGCGGCGAACACAGATACGCAGTATTTT.

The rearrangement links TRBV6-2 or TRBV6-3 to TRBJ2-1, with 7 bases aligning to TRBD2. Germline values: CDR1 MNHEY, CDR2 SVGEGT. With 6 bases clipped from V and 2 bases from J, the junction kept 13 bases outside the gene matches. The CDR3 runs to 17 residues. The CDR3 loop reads CASSSPLGAGAYNEQFF. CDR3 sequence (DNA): TGTGCCAGCAGCTCCCCCTTAGGGGCGGGGGCCTACAATGAGCAGTTCTTC.

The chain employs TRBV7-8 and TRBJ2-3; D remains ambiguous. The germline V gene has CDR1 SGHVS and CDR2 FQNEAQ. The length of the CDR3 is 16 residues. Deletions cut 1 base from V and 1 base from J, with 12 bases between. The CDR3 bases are TGTGCCAGCAGCTTAGAGGCCCTTTGGGGCACAGATACGCAGTATTTT. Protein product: CASSLEALWGTDTQYF.

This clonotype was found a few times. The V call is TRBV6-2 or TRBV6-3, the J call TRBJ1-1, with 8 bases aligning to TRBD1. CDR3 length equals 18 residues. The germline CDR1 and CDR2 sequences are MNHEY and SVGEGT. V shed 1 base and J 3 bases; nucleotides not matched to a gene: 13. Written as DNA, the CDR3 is TGTGCCAGCAGTTACTTCCCGACTACAGGGGGAGGACACACTGAAGCTTTCTTT. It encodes CASSYFPTTGGGHTEAFF.

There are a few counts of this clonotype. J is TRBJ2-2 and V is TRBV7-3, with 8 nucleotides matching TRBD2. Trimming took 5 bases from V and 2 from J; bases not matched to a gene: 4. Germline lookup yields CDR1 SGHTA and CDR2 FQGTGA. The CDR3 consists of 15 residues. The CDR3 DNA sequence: TGTGCCAGCAGCAGATGGACTAGCAACACCGGGGAGCTGTTTTTT. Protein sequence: CASSRWTSNTGELFF.

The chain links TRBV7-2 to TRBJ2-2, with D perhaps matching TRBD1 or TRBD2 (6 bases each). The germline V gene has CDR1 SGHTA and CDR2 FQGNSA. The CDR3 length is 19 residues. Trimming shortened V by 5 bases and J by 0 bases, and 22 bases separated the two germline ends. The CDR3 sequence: CASSGGTPTVYANTGELFF. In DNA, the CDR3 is TGTGCCAGCAGCGGAGGGACACCGACGGTTTACGCGAACACCGGGGAGCTGTTTTTT.

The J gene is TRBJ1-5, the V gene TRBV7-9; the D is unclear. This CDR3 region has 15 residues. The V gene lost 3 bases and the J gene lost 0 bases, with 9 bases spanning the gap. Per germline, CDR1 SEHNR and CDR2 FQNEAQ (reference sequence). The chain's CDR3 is CASSFVDNSNQPQHF. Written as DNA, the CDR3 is TGTGCCAGCAGCTTCGTCGATAATAGCAATCAGCCCCAGCATTTT.